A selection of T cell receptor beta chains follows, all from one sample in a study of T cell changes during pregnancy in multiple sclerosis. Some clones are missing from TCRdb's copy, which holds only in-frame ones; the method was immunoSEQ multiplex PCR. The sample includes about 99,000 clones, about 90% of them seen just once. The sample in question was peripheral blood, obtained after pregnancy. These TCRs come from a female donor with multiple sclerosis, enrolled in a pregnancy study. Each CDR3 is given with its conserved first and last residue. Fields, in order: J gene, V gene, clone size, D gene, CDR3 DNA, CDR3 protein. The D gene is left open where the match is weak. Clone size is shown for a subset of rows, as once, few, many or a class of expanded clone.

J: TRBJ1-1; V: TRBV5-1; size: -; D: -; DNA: TGCGCCAGCAGCTTGGGAGGGAAAACTGAAGCTTTCTTT; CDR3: CASSLGGKTEAFF
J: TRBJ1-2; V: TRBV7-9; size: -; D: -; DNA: TGTGCCAGTACCCTGGGGCCCTATGGCTACACCTTC; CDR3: CASTLGPYGYTF
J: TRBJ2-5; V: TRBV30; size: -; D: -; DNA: TGTGCCTGGAGACCCTGGAGGGCCCTAGAGACCCAGTACTTC; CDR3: CAWRPWRALETQYF
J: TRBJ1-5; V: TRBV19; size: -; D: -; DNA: TGTGCCAGTAGTATGGGGGGTTTAAATCAGCCCCAGCATTTT; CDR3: CASSMGGLNQPQHF
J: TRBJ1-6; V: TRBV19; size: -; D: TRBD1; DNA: TGTGCCAGTAGGGATCTCTTGGGACAGGGGAATTCACCCCTCCACTTT; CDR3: CASRDLLGQGNSPLHF
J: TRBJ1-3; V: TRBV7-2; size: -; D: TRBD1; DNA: TGTGCCAGCAGCTTACAGGGGGCAACGGGAAACACCATATATTTT; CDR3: CASSLQGATGNTIYF
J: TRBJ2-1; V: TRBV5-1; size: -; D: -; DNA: TGCGCCAGCAGCCTTGAGGGAGCCTACAATGAGCAGTTCTTC; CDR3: CASSLEGAYNEQFF
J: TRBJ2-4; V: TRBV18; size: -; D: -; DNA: TGTGCCAGCTCAGGCGGGTCAGCCAAAAACATTCAGTACTTC; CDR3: CASSGGSAKNIQYF
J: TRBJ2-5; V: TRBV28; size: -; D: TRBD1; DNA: TGTGCCAGCAGTTTTGGACAGGGAAGAGAGACCCAGTACTTC; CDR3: CASSFGQGRETQYF
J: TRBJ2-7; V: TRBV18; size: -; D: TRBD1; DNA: TGTGCCAGCTCACCGGGAATGGGACAGGGAGCCTACGAGCAGTACTTC; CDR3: CASSPGMGQGAYEQYF
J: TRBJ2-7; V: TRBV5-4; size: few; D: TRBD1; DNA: TGTGCCAGCAGCGTCCCGGGACAGGGCTACGAGCAGTACTTC; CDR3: CASSVPGQGYEQYF
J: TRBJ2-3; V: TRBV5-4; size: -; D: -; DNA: TGTGCCAGCACCCCCGATATCGGGGTAATAGATACGCAGTATTTT; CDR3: CASTPDIGVIDTQYF
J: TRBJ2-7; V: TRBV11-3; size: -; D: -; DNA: TGTGCCAGCAGCCTATCACCTCACGAGCAGTACTTC; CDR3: CASSLSPHEQYF
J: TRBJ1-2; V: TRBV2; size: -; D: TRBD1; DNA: TGTGCCAGTGAGCGGACAGGGAACTATGGCTACACCTTC; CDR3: CASERTGNYGYTF
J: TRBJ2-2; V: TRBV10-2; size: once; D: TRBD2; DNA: TGCGCCAGCCGGGCCCTAACTAGCGTTACCAATACCGGGGAGCTGTTTTTT; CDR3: CASRALTSVTNTGELFF
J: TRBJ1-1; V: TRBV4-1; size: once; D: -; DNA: TGCGCCAGCAGATGGACAGCGAACACTGAAGCTTTCTTT; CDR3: CASRWTANTEAFF
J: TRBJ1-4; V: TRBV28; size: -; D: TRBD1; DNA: TGTGCCAGCGAGTCAGGGGGCGCGGGGGAAAAACTGTTTTTT; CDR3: CASESGGAGEKLFF
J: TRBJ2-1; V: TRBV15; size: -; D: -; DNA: TGTGCCACCAGCGGAAGAAGGGGCCACAATGAGCAGTTCTTC; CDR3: CATSGRRGHNEQFF
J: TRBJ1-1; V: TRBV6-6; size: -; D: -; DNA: TGTGCCAGCGGCGGGGGCACTGAAGCTTTCTTT; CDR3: CASGGGTEAFF
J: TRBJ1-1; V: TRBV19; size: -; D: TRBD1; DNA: TGTGCCAGTAGTACAGGGACAGCTTATCGGAACACTGAAGCTTTCTTT; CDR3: CASSTGTAYRNTEAFF
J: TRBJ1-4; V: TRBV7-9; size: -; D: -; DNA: TGTGCCAGCAGCTTAACAGGGGAAAAACTGTTTTTT; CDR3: CASSLTGEKLFF
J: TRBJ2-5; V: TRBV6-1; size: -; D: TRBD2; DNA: TGTGCCAGCAGCCTCAGCGGGACTGGGGGAGAGACCCAGTACTTC; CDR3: CASSLSGTGGETQYF
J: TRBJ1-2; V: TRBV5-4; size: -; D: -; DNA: TGTGCCAGCAGCTTGAGGTTCTCGGGTGGCTACACCTTC; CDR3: CASSLRFSGGYTF
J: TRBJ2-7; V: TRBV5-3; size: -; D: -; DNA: TGTGCCAGAAGCCCCAGCTCCTACGAGCAGTACTTC; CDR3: CARSPSSYEQYF
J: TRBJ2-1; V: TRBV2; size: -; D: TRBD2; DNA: TGTGCCAGCCGGATACTAGCGGGGGCGGGGAATGAGCAGTTCTTC; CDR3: CASRILAGAGNEQFF
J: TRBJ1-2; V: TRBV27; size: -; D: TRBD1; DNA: TGTGCCAGCAGTCGGACAGGGGGCGCGGATGGCTACACCTTC; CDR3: CASSRTGGADGYTF
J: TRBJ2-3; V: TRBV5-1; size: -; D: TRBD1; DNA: TGCGCCAGCAGCCCCGGGACAGGGAGCACAGATACGCAGTATTTT; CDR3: CASSPGTGSTDTQYF
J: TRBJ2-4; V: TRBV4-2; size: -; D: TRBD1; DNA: TGTGCCAGCAGCCAAGATCGATCCGGGACAGGGTATAACATTCAGTACTTC; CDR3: CASSQDRSGTGYNIQYF
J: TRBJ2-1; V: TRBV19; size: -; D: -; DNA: TGTGCCAGTAGTATAGGCGCCAATGAGCAGTTCTTC; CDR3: CASSIGANEQFF